Here is one T cell receptor (beta chain) with its context. This clone has a single count. Its antigen is unknown. No per-base quality is available; no much larger clone lies one base away. The entry originates in a study of shared clonotypes between healthy human individuals (dated by TCRdb to the early 2020s). About the study as a whole: The cohort comprised a couple of women and a few men aged 18 to 49 years. Per donor, three plates each were used for CD4 naive and CD4 memory, two for CD8 naive, and one for CD8 memory. To estimate repertoire size and how much clonotype sharing occurs between individuals, the study deeply sequenced the blood TCR repertoires of five healthy adults. Different laboratories and diverse techniques were used to prepare libraries and sequence TCR repertoires, to increase sequencing depth and limit assay-specific biases. Each donor's leukapheresis produced roughly between roughly 0.94 and 9.5 billion PBMCs. What the study reported, not specific to this receptor: Even with the large sequencing depth, rarefaction of the sorted-subset datasets indicated that sequencing was incomplete. Clonotypes shared by all four sorted-subset donors showed higher generation probabilities than non-shared clonotypes. When a handful of donors were compared, the shared fraction of clonotypes was 5% to 6.5% for naive CD4, 3.5% for naive CD8, about 2.4% for memory CD4, and 0.35% to 0.4% for memory CD8. The genetic and exposure-history diversity represented was limited by the small number of donors. Sampling was restricted to blood, and TCR repertoires in tissue are likely to differ from TCR repertoires in blood. Pairwise subsampling led to the expectation that sequencing depth would affect the degree of clonotype sharing among donors. Estimated clonotype richness was generally larger for naive than for memory subsets.

The donors were healthy, HIV-negative adults who had no recently reported acute infections or vaccinations. Only Caucasian adults living in Nashville, Tennessee, USA were represented among the donors. Magnetic negative selection was used to enrich CD4+ T cells, after which naive cells were positively selected on CD45RA and the negative fraction became the memory subset. After blood collection by leukapheresis, PBMCs were isolated using Ficoll-Histopaque density gradient centrifugation and then cryopreserved in the vapor phase of liquid nitrogen. Purity and quantity of every magnetically sorted T cell population were checked by analytical flow cytometry. Each sorted fraction had its genomic DNA isolated and then quantified by UV absorbance on a Nanodrop 2000c. Using the deep immunoSEQ assay, TCR CDR3 regions were amplified from genomic DNA by multiplex PCR. Extracted genomic DNA from each cell subset was distributed evenly across all wells of several immunoSEQ 96-well plates, and each plate was treated as a replicate. For sorted subsets, each replicate PCR was loaded with 150 to 250 ng genomic DNA, equivalent to 32,000 or so T cell genomes. The purified libraries were quantified using a Qubit 3.0 fluorometer, sized with a Bioanalyzer 2100, and then quantified again using the KAPA Library Quantification kit. A separate single-read 150-cycle Illumina NextSeq 550 flow cell was used to sequence each immunoSEQ 96-well plate. Regarding the original processing steps: The immunoSEQ output contained only junctional sequences without quality scores, so filtering could not match that applied to full-length reads. Sequences were annotated with PyIR, a Python wrapper for IgBLAST v1.9, and V/J genes and CDR3 were assigned using IMGT germline references. Any read was removed if the V/J assignment was weak (E-value above 1e-6), the CDR3 was missing, or the read contained stop codons, out-of-frame junctions, or ambiguous translated residues. V3J clonotypes were defined by identical inferred V gene, J gene, and CDR3 amino acid sequence. The percentage overlap between two repertoires was calculated by dividing the number of shared unique clonotypes by the size of the smaller repertoire. Repertoire richness was assessed with RTK rarefaction, the Chao1 estimator, and Recon v2.1 estimates of unobserved clonotypes. For all TCRbeta clonotypes obtained by the gDNA method from four donors, generation probabilities were computed with OLGA. TCRdb holds this immuneACCESS table with in-frame rearrangements only. Some clones are missing; in checked studies, unresolved V genes explain under half, and the rest has no known cause. The V and J calls and clone size come from that table; D and trimming were worked out from the DNA. The sample data list roughly 2.5 million clones, and approximately 94% of these were observed just once. The ten largest clonotypes hold 0.13% to 0.15% of the sample.

The origin of this receptor is a man younger than 35 in good health. Sequenced input: naive CD4+ T cells sorted from blood. Reading the label with the study, this specimen's cell subset or site is: CD45RA+ positively selected.

The DNA reads TGTGCCACCTCTCCCCGTAGTGACTACACCTTC. Its coded protein is CATSPRSDYTF. The sequence joins TRBV28 to TRBJ1-2; the D gene assignment is ambiguous. Per the germline V gene, MDHEN is the CDR1 and SYDVKM is the CDR2. The CDR3 runs 11 residues from the cysteine to the phenylalanine. This entry keeps only the CDR3 DNA: 33 bases, framed from base 1. V is pared back by 10 bases and J by 10 bases, with 16 bases lying between the germline termini.